This paragraph reports one TCR beta chain. Its specificity is unknown. The data are from a study of graft-versus-host responses after intestinal transplantation. About the study: Multivisceral, liver-intestinal, or isolated intestinal grafts were transplanted into recipients. For approximately three years after anti-thymocyte globulin induction, all recipients took tacrolimus and steroids.

Assay used: immunoSEQ multiplex PCR; TCRdb lists only in-frame clones, some missing. The sample contains some 86,000 clones, 75% to 95% of which appear only once. Points from the study as a whole: In recipient marrow, GvH clones were found, and some appeared first in ileum or blood.

V was clipped by 7 bases and J by 2 bases, with 14 bases between them. This CDR3 is 14 amino acids long. CDR1 is SGHRS and CDR2 is YFSETQ in the germline V gene. The chain recombines TRBV5-1 with TRBJ2-3; weak D call: TRBD1 (6 bases). This clonotype was sampled from a human donor who received an intestinal transplant. The sequences come from unstimulated CD4+ T cells sorted from spleen or lymph node cells, collected before intestinal transplant. In DNA, the CDR3 is TGCGCCAGCTACCCAGGGGCGATCACAGATACGCAGTATTTT. Translation: CASYPGAITDTQYF.